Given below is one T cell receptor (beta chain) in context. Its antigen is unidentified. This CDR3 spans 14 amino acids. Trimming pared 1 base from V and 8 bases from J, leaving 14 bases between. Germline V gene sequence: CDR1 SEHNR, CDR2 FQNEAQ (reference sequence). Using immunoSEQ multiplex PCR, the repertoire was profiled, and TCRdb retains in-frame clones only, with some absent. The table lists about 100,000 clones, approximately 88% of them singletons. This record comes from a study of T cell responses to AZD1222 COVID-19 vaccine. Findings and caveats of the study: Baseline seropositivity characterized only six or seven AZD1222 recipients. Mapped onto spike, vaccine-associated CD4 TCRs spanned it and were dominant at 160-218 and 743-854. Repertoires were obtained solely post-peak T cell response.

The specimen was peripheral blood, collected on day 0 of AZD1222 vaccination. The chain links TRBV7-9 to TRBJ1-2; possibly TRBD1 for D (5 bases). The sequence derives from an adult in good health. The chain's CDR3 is CASSLGGIGPGYTF. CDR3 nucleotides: TGTGCCAGCAGCTTAGGGGGGATAGGTCCGGGCTACACCTTC.